The present entry profiles one TCR beta chain with its context. No cognate antigen has been identified for it. There are no base qualities to consult, and no much larger clone falls within one base. This sample stems from a study of cytomegalovirus exposure and HLA in healthy donors (dated by TCRdb to 2015 to 2018). Context from the whole study: According to a later analysis, the 120 or so validation repertoires were produced on the same platform as the 680 or so repertoires of the first cohort. High-throughput TCR immunosequencing, statistical association of individual TCRs with disease status, and machine learning were combined to predict cytomegalovirus infection status. The study aimed to test whether cataloging public T cell receptors could reveal signatures of past pathogen exposure. Besides the first cohort of 500 to 700 subjects, a separate validation cohort made up of 120 different subjects was used. Broad study findings and their caveats: Most TCR sequences were observed very rarely across donors, whereas some public TCRs were present in many individuals. The study listed 150 to 200 TCR beta chains as associated with cytomegalovirus. It was suggested by the authors that the approach could potentially be generalized to other disease states and immunological phenotypes. Three of the identified cytomegalovirus-associated TCR beta chains were confirmed in vitro to be specific for cytomegalovirus antigens. Of the cluster scores, approximately 94% were above 0 in a later analysis, which found that TCRs clustered in the first cohort also tended to co-occur in the 120 validation repertoires. The validation cohort had no HLA typing available for a later analysis, so co-occurrence within that cohort was assessed over all 120 repertoires. The classifier was reported to diagnose cytomegalovirus status with high specificity and sensitivity in both the original and validation cohorts.

The method behind the library was the immunoSEQ multiplex PCR assay. From the authors' description of their analysis: A statistical classification framework was built to diagnose cytomegalovirus status from the catalog of TCR beta chain sequences. TCRdb obtained this table from immuneACCESS and retained in-frame rearrangements with V and J assigned. These tables miss some clones; where compared with another copy, unresolved V genes account for less than half of the shortfall, and the remainder is unexplained. Clone size and V and J calls were adopted from that table, with D and trimming inferred from the DNA. This sample comprises roughly 190,000 clones, about 83% of them detected only once. More than 1.1% of the sample comes from the top ten. Donors formed part of the validation cohort, which comprised 120 subjects and was distinct from the first cohort of several hundred subjects. The CDR3 contains 14 residues, cysteine and phenylalanine counted. The read is trimmed to its CDR3 DNA, 42 bases read in frame from base 1. CDR1 and CDR2 were assigned from the germline V gene (reference sequence) as LNHNV and YYDKDF. Here V drops 3 bases and J drops 8 bases, and the junction holds 9 bases not matched to any gene.

Recombination linked TRBV15 to TRBJ1-2; TRBD1 lines up with 7 middle nucleotides. This receptor was taken from a woman younger than 30 in good health and CMV-seronegative. The source material was PBMCs. CDR3 sequence: CATSRPRDSMGYTF. The DNA sequence is TGTGCCACCAGCAGGCCAAGGGACAGCATGGGCTACACCTTC.